The text below deals with one T cell receptor beta chain. As yet, its antigen is unknown. This sample is drawn from a study of immune evolution from preneoplasia to lung adenocarcinoma. Here immunoSEQ multiplex PCR was the method, and the copy in TCRdb shows in-frame clones only, minus some. This sample has around 5,000 clones; roughly 86% occur once, and the top ten carry approximately 2.6%. Study findings and constraints: Later-stage lesions seemingly showed higher T cell density and diversity than normal lung. Top clone frequencies peaked in normal lung, apparently declining through invasive adenocarcinoma.

Patients had resection in Japan or China between the mid-2010s and the late 2010s. Premalignant or tumor cells were enriched by macro-dissection after pathologic assessment. The CDR3 is made up of 15 amino acids. Losses at the gene ends were 4 bases for V and 8 bases for J; bases not matched to a gene: 14. CDR1 and CDR2 from the germline V gene are SGHRS and YFSETQ. This sequence joins TRBV5-1 and TRBJ1-2, with TRBD1 identical over 7 bases. Material: FFPE invasive lung adenocarcinoma tissue. This receptor was identified in a person aged 50-59 years with lung adenocarcinoma. The CDR3 DNA reads TGCGCCAGCAGCAGGGACAGACCTACAGACACGGGCTACACCTTC. Translation: CASSRDRPTDTGYTF.